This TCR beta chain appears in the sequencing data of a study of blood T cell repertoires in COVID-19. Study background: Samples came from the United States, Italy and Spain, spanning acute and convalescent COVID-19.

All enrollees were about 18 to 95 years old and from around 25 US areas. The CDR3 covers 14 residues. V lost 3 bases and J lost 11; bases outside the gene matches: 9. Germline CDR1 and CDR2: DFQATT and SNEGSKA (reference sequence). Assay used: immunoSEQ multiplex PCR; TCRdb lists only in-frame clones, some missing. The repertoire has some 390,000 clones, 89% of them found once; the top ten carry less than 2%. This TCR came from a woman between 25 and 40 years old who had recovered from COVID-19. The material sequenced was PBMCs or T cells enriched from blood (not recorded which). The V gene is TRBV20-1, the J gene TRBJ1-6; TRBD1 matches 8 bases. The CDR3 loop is CSASKRTGWAPLHF. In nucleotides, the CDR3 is TGCAGTGCTAGTAAGCGGACAGGGTGGGCACCCCTCCACTTT.